This T cell receptor beta chain was recorded in a study of cytomegalovirus exposure and HLA in healthy donors. Broader study findings: Earlier findings revealed that most TCR beta V segments proved productive either about 90% or about 30% of the time.

The PCR employed 60 Vbeta primers together with 13 Jbeta primers. Clones were sequenced by immunoSEQ multiplex PCR, and TCRdb holds only the in-frame ones, with some missing. The sample carries under 100,000 clones, around 80% recorded once. Turning to this clone: Its antigen is not identified.

The ends lost 6 bases at V and 3 bases at J; junction bases unmatched: 12. CDR3 length equals 16 residues. The germline V gene encodes CDR1 MNHEY and CDR2 SMNVEV (reference sequence). This chain connects TRBV27 to TRBJ2-7, with TRBD1 matching over 9 bases. The material sequenced was PBMCs. The clonotype was recovered from a man aged 25-40 years in good health and CMV-seronegative. The CDR3 protein is CASSEQGALDYYEQYF. In DNA form, the CDR3 reads TGTGCCAGCAGCGAACAGGGGGCCCTTGACTACTACGAGCAGTACTTC.